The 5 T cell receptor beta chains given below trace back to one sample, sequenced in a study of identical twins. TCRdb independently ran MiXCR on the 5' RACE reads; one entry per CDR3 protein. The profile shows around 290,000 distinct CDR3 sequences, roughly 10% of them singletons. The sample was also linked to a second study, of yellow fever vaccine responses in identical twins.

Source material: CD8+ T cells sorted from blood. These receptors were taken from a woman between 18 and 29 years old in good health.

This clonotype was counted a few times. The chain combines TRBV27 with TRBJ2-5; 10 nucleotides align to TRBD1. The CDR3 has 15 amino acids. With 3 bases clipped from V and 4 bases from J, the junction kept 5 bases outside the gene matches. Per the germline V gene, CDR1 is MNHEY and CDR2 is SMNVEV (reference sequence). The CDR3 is CASSLGTGVSETQYF. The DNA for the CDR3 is TGTGCCAGCAGTTTGGGGACAGGGGTGTCAGAGACCCAGTACTTC.

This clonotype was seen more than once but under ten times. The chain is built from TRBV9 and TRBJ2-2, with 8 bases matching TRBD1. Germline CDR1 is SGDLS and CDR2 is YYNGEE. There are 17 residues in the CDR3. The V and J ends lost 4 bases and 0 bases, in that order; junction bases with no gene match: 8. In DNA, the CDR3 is TGTGCCAGCAGCACCCGAACGACAGGGGCGAACACCGGGGAGCTGTTTTTT. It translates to CASSTRTTGANTGELFF.

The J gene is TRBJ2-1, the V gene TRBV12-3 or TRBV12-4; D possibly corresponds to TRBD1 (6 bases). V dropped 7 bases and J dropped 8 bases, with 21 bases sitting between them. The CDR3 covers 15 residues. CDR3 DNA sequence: TGTGCCAGCACCATTGACCCGGACAGCTTCCATGAGCAGTTCTTC. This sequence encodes CASTIDPDSFHEQFF.

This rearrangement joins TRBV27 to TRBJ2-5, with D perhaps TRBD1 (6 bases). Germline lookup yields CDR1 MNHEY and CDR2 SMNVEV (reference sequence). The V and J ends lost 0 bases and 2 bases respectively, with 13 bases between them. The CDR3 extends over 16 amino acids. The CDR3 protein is CASSLSPGTRQETQYF. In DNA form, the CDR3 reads TGTGCCAGCAGTTTATCCCCTGGGACAAGACAAGAGACCCAGTACTTC.

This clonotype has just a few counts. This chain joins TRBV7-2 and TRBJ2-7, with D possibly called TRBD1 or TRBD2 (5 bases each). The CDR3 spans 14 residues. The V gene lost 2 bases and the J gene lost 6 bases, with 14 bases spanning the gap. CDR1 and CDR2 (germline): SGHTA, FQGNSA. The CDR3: CASSLSLLGAEQYF. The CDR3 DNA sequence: TGTGCCAGCAGCTTATCCCTCCTCGGGGCCGAGCAGTACTTC.